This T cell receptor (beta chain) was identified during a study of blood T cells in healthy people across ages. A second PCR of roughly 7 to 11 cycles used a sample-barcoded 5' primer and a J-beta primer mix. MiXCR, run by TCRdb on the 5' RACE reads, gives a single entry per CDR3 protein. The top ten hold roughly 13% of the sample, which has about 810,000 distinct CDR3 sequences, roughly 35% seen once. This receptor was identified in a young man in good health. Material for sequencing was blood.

The CDR3 is CASSLRWFGIETQYF. CDR3 bases: TGTGCCAGCAGCTTACGGTGGTTCGGGATAGAGACCCAGTACTTC. This chain links TRBV7-2 with TRBJ2-5; TRBD2 is a possible D gene (5 bases). Germline CDR1 SGHTA, CDR2 FQGNSA. The CDR3 loop spans 15 amino acids. The V end lost 2 bases, the J end lost 4 bases, and 14 bases lay between the germline ends.